This T cell receptor beta chain stems from a study of T cells in Graves' hyperthyroidism and ophthalmopathy. The J segment lost 1 base and the V segment lost 5 bases, leaving 10 bases of the junction unmatched. The CDR3 runs 18 residues. There were TCR beta CDR3 regions amplified from RNA transcripts. With the HTBI primer set, the TCR CDR3 went through a first round of RT-PCR. TCRdb processed the multiplex PCR reads anew with MiXCR; each CDR3 protein has one entry. The table lists about half a million distinct CDR3 sequences, roughly 22% of them singletons. Ophthalmopathy patients had moderate-to-severe active disease, CAS ≥3, NOSPECS ≥4, and disease duration under 3 months. Thyroid ultrasound, orbital computed tomography, clinical symptoms, and serum thyroxine and TRAb underpinned diagnoses. PBMCs came from 7.5 to 10 ml fresh peripheral blood. The study, taken as a whole, reports: Most thyroid clonotypes expanded above 0.001 were also detected in blood.

The table lists this clonotype with many counts. The antigen remains unidentified. The sequence came from a woman in her seventies with Graves' ophthalmopathy. This rearrangement joins TRBV12-3 or TRBV12-4 to TRBJ2-5; 13 nucleotides line up with TRBD2. The sequenced sample was blood. Here the CDR3 reads CASSLTKGLAGSQETQYF. Here the CDR3 DNA reads TGTGCCAGCAGTCTAACGAAGGGACTAGCGGGAAGCCAAGAGACCCAGTACTTC.